These T cell receptor beta chains were read from a single sample in a study of blood T cell repertoires in COVID-19. TCRdb's copy holds only in-frame clones and misses some; the assay was immunoSEQ multiplex PCR. The sample records around 300,000 clones, under 90% being singletons. Sequencing was performed on peripheral blood. These receptors were taken from a man aged 50-60 years with acute or convalescent COVID-19. Both conserved end residues are part of each CDR3. A D gene is named only where the DNA matches it firmly. The listing skips clone size in some rows; elsewhere it reads once, few, many or a size class.

TRBV6-4	.	TRBJ2-3	.	TGTGCCAGCACCCCGGACAGAACTAGCACAGATACGCAGTATTTT	CASTPDRTSTDTQYF
TRBV30	.	TRBJ1-2	.	TGTGCCTGGAGCGGGGTGCGGGAAGGCTACACCTTC	CAWSGVREGYTF
TRBV12-5	.	TRBJ1-6	.	TGTGCTAGTGGTTCCCCCGCCAGGGATAATTCACCCCTCCACTTT	CASGSPARDNSPLHF
TRBV15	.	TRBJ2-5	.	TGTGCCACCAGTATCGCGCCTAAAGAGACCCAGTACTTC	CATSIAPKETQYF
TRBV7-2	.	TRBJ1-4	.	TGTGCCAGCAGCTTTCGGGACAAAGAAAAACTGTTTTTT	CASSFRDKEKLFF
TRBV21-1	.	TRBJ2-7	.	TGTGCCAGCAGCACCCGGGAGGGGAGCTCCTACGAGCAGTACTTC	CASSTREGSSYEQYF
TRBV15	.	TRBJ2-1	.	TGTGCCACCAGCAGAGATTGGGGGGACCAGTTCTTC	CATSRDWGDQFF
TRBV6-4	.	TRBJ1-6	.	TGTGCCAGCAGTGACGGGGGCAATTCACCCCTCCACTTT	CASSDGGNSPLHF
TRBV12-3/TRBV12-4	.	TRBJ2-7	.	TGTGCCAGCAGTTACACACCAAACGTTGAGCAGTACTTC	CASSYTPNVEQYF
TRBV19	.	TRBJ1-5	.	TGTGCCAGTAGTCCCTATAATGGCAATCAGCCCCAGCATTTT	CASSPYNGNQPQHF
TRBV9	.	TRBJ2-1	TRBD2	TGTGCCAGCAGCGTAGTTATTGGCGGGGGGGCGAATGAGCAGTTCTTC	CASSVVIGGGANEQFF
TRBV2	.	TRBJ2-2	TRBD1	TGTGCCGGGACAGGGTACCCCACCGGGGAGCTGTTTTTT	CAGTGYPTGELFF
TRBV5-3	.	TRBJ2-3	TRBD2	TGTGCCAGAAGCTTGACTAGCGGATGCACAGATACGCAGTATTTT	CARSLTSGCTDTQYF
TRBV7-9	once	TRBJ1-6	TRBD1	TGTGCCAGCAGCGGGACAGGGAATATCTATAATTCACCCCTCCACTTT	CASSGTGNIYNSPLHF
TRBV27	.	TRBJ2-7	.	TGTGCCAGCAGTTTGGCCGGTGTCAGGACTAACGAGCAGTACTTC	CASSLAGVRTNEQYF
TRBV12-5	.	TRBJ1-1	.	TGTGCTAGTGGTTTGGTACGATCCCCAGGGCCGAACACTGAAGCTTTCTTT	CASGLVRSPGPNTEAFF
TRBV2	.	TRBJ1-2	.	TGTGCCAGCAGTGTGAGGACAATTGGCTACACCTTC	CASSVRTIGYTF
TRBV29-1	.	TRBJ2-6	.	TGCAGCGCTTCCGGGACTTCAAGCTCTGGGGCCAACGTCCTGACTTTC	CSASGTSSSGANVLTF
TRBV5-4	.	TRBJ1-1	.	TGTGCCAGCAGCTTGGGCGGGGGAGGAGTGAACACTGAAGCTTTCTTT	CASSLGGGGVNTEAFF
TRBV29-1	.	TRBJ2-3	TRBD1	TGCAGCGTTGGGGACAGGGACACAGATACGCAGTATTTT	CSVGDRDTDTQYF
TRBV7-9	.	TRBJ2-1	TRBD2	TGTGCCAGCAGCGTCAGCGGGGGCTCCTACAATGAGCAGTTCTTC	CASSVSGGSYNEQFF
TRBV2	.	TRBJ2-5	TRBD2	TGTGCCAGCAGGACTAGCGGGGTCCAAGAGACCCAGTACTTC	CASRTSGVQETQYF
TRBV3-1/TRBV3-2	.	TRBJ1-1	.	TGTGCCAGCAGCCCTTCAGGGGACAACACTGAAGCTTTCTTT	CASSPSGDNTEAFF
TRBV7-6	.	TRBJ2-2	.	TGTGCCAGCAGCTTAGTCAGGGTCACCGGGGAGCTGTTTTTT	CASSLVRVTGELFF
TRBV9	once	TRBJ1-1	.	TGTGCCAGCACCCCTTCTATTTCAGGGACAAACACTGAAGCTTTCTTT	CASTPSISGTNTEAFF
TRBV19	.	TRBJ2-1	.	TGTGCCAGTAGTACCTACACTACCACGGAGGAGTTCTTC	CASSTYTTTEEFF
TRBV27	.	TRBJ2-7	.	TGTGCCAGCAGTTTAATCCAGGCGCCAGGGGAGCAGTACTTC	CASSLIQAPGEQYF
TRBV6-5	once	TRBJ1-1	TRBD1	TGTGCCAGCAACCCAGGGGGTACTGAAGCTTTCTTT	CASNPGGTEAFF
TRBV7-9	.	TRBJ2-3	.	TGTGCCAGCAGCACCCACCGACAGGTCGAGGGGACAGATACGCAGTATTTT	CASSTHRQVEGTDTQYF
TRBV9	once	TRBJ2-5	.	TGTGCCAGCAGCGACCGTAGTGAGACCCAGTACTTC	CASSDRSETQYF
TRBV15	.	TRBJ2-7	TRBD1	TGTGCCACCAGCAGTCCCGGGACAGGGGGTGAAGAGCAGTACTTC	CATSSPGTGGEEQYF
TRBV19	.	TRBJ1-5	TRBD1	TGTGCCAGCCAACAGGGGCCACATAATAGCAATCAGCCCCAGCATTTT	CASQQGPHNSNQPQHF
TRBV3-1/TRBV3-2	.	TRBJ2-3	TRBD2	TGTGCCAGCAGCCAGTGGACTAGCGGGAGCACAGATACGCAGTATTTT	CASSQWTSGSTDTQYF
TRBV19	.	TRBJ1-1	TRBD1	TGTGCCAGTAGTATGTCCGCGGCAGGGGGCTACTCAGCTTTCTTT	CASSMSAAGGYSAFF
TRBV3-1/TRBV3-2	.	TRBJ2-1	.	TGTGCCAGCAGCCACCGCGAGACAGAGCAGTTCTTC	CASSHRETEQFF
TRBV19	.	TRBJ2-4	.	TGTGCCAGTACCCCCAACAACCCAGGGGAAAACATTCAGTACTTC	CASTPNNPGENIQYF
TRBV6-5	once	TRBJ1-2	.	TGTGCCAGCAGTTACTCGGCGGGGCTCTATGGCTACACCTTC	CASSYSAGLYGYTF
TRBV6-1	.	TRBJ1-2	TRBD1	TGTGCCAGCAGTGAGGACAGGTTGGATGGCTACACCTTC	CASSEDRLDGYTF
TRBV4-2	.	TRBJ2-7	TRBD2	TGTGCCAGCAGCCGGGACGGGGGGGAGGACGAGCAGTACTTC	CASSRDGGEDEQYF
TRBV6-5	.	TRBJ1-1	.	TGTGCCAGCAGTTACGCGGGGTTTAGAACTGAAGCTTTCTTT	CASSYAGFRTEAFF
TRBV2	.	TRBJ2-2	TRBD2	TGTGCCAGCAGTGAACGGGGGGGGAACACCGGGGAGCTGTTTTTT	CASSERGGNTGELFF
TRBV10-1	.	TRBJ2-3	.	TGCGCCAGCAGTGGGGGGGGGCTAACAGATACGCAGTATTTT	CASSGGGLTDTQYF
TRBV19	.	TRBJ1-5	TRBD1	TGTGCCAGCAGGACAGGTTCTCAGCCCCAGCATTTT	CASRTGSQPQHF
TRBV4-2	.	TRBJ2-3	TRBD2	TGTGCCAGCAGCCAAGACTACGGTAGCGGGGCGACAGATACGCAGTATTTT	CASSQDYGSGATDTQYF
TRBV14	.	TRBJ2-2	TRBD2	TGTGCCAGCAGCCAGACTAGCGGGGCGATCACCGGGGAGCTGTTTTTT	CASSQTSGAITGELFF
TRBV9	.	TRBJ2-3	.	TGTGCCAGCAGCGTAGGGGCATTAGAAGTCACAGATACGCAGTATTTT	CASSVGALEVTDTQYF
TRBV30	.	TRBJ1-2	.	TGTGCCTGGGGGGGGACAACGTCTAACTATGGCTACACCTTC	CAWGGTTSNYGYTF
TRBV4-2	.	TRBJ2-2	.	TGTGCCAGCAGCCTAGCCGGGAACACCGGGGAGCTGTTTTTT	CASSLAGNTGELFF
TRBV6-5	.	TRBJ2-7	TRBD1	TGTGCCAGCAGCTTCCGGGACAGTCGCACCTACGAGCAGTACTTC	CASSFRDSRTYEQYF
TRBV10-2	.	TRBJ2-7	.	TGCGCCAGTGACGGGGGGCCCCCCGTCTACGAGCAGTACTTC	CASDGGPPVYEQYF
TRBV6-5	.	TRBJ2-2	.	TGTGCCAGCAGTTACCCGGCAGGGTCGAACACCGGGGAGCTGTTTTTT	CASSYPAGSNTGELFF
TRBV6-6	.	TRBJ1-2	TRBD1	TGTGCCAGCAGACCGGACAGGGCCACCTATGGCTACACCTTC	CASRPDRATYGYTF
TRBV5-1	.	TRBJ1-6	TRBD1	TGCGCCAGCAGCTCGGGGGAAAGACAGGGGAGTATTTCACCCCTCCACTTT	CASSSGERQGSISPLHF
TRBV12-1	.	TRBJ2-2	.	TGTGCCAGCAGCTTTCCGGGACTAGCGGGGGACACCGGGGAGCTGTTTTTT	CASSFPGLAGDTGELFF
TRBV12-5	few	TRBJ1-4	TRBD1	TGTGCTAGTGCTTACGTACAGGGGCTGTTCACGGAAAAACTGTTTTTT	CASAYVQGLFTEKLFF
TRBV18	.	TRBJ1-5	.	TGTGCCAGCCAACAGTCAGTCAATCAGCCCCAGCATTTT	CASQQSVNQPQHF
TRBV6-6	.	TRBJ1-1	TRBD1	TGTGCCAGCAGTTACCGGGGACAGGGGAACACTGAAGCTTTCTTT	CASSYRGQGNTEAFF
TRBV4-1	.	TRBJ1-1	TRBD1	TGCGCCAGCAGCCATCCCCCCGGGACAGGTTTACGGAACACTGAAGCTTTCTTT	CASSHPPGTGLRNTEAFF
TRBV3-1/TRBV3-2	.	TRBJ1-3	.	TGTGCCAGCAGCCAAGATACAGGAAACACCATATATTTT	CASSQDTGNTIYF